This is a list of T cell receptor beta chains from one sample in a study of cytomegalovirus exposure and HLA in healthy donors. The repertoire was sequenced with immunoSEQ multiplex PCR; TCRdb's copy has only in-frame clones and lacks some. This sample has 170,000 or so clones, with over 60% found just once. Sequencing input: PBMCs. Source of these receptors: a man in his forties in good health and CMV-seronegative. CDR3s include the opening cysteine and the closing phenylalanine or tryptophan. The D gene is left open where the match is weak. Clone size is given for some rows only: seen once, a few or many times, or a class if the clone is expanded.

TRBJ1-5	few	NA	TRBV30	TGTGCCTGGAGTGTACAGTACAATCAGCCCCAGCATTTT	CAWSVQYNQPQHF
TRBJ1-1	NA	TRBD1	TRBV25-1	TGTGCCAGCAGTGAAGACAGGGGGCGAACTGAAGCTTTCTTT	CASSEDRGRTEAFF
TRBJ2-1	NA	NA	TRBV27	TGTGCCAGCGGACACCGCCCGAACAGGGGAGGTAACAATGAGCAGTTCTTC	CASGHRPNRGGNNEQFF
TRBJ1-3	NA	NA	TRBV6-6	TGTGCCAGCAGTCGGGACTCAGGAAACACCATATATTTT	CASSRDSGNTIYF
TRBJ2-5	once	TRBD2	TRBV2	TGTGCCAGCAGTGGACCCTGGCGGGGGGCCCAAGAGACCCAGTACTTC	CASSGPWRGAQETQYF
TRBJ2-1	NA	TRBD2	TRBV7-2	TGTGCCAGCAGCTTAGAGCGGGGTCTCAATGAGCAGTTCTTC	CASSLERGLNEQFF
TRBJ2-3	NA	TRBD1	TRBV7-7	TGTGCCAGCAGCTTTGACAGGGGGGGGACAGATACGCAGTATTTT	CASSFDRGGTDTQYF
TRBJ2-7	NA	TRBD1	TRBV5-3	TGTGCCAGAAGCTCCGGGACAGGAGGCTACGAGCAGTACTTC	CARSSGTGGYEQYF
TRBJ1-2	NA	NA	TRBV9	TGTGCCAGCAGCGTAGGTCATTTGGGGGACATAAACTATGGCTACACCTTC	CASSVGHLGDINYGYTF
TRBJ2-7	NA	NA	TRBV5-1	TGCGCCAGCAGCTTGGTGGCAGGGGGGAACTACGAGCAGTACTTC	CASSLVAGGNYEQYF
TRBJ2-1	few	TRBD1	TRBV6-1	TGTGCCAGCAGTGGGACAGGCTACAATGAGCAGTTCTTC	CASSGTGYNEQFF
TRBJ1-6	NA	NA	TRBV19	TGTGCCAGTAGTGTACGTCGGGGGGGGGCCTTCTATAATTCACCCCTCCACTTT	CASSVRRGGAFYNSPLHF
TRBJ1-5	NA	TRBD1	TRBV5-1	TGCGCCAGCAGCTGGGGACAGGAAGGTCAGCCCCAGCATTTT	CASSWGQEGQPQHF
TRBJ2-3	NA	TRBD1	TRBV6-5	TGTGCCAGCAGTCGGACAGGGTATGACACAGATACGCAGTATTTT	CASSRTGYDTDTQYF
TRBJ2-5	NA	TRBD1	TRBV5-6	TGTGCCAGCAGCCGACAGACAGGGGAGACCCAGTACTTC	CASSRQTGETQYF
TRBJ2-2	once	NA	TRBV29-1	TGCAGCGTTGAAGTAGCAGGGAAGAACACCGGGGAGCTGTTTTTT	CSVEVAGKNTGELFF
TRBJ2-2	NA	NA	TRBV5-1	TGCGCCAGCAGCTTGGAAGGGAGTGGGTCCGCCGGGGAGCTGTTTTTT	CASSLEGSGSAGELFF
TRBJ2-7	NA	NA	TRBV27	TGTGCCAGCAGTTTATTGGTAGGGGGCGAGCAGTACTTC	CASSLLVGGEQYF
TRBJ2-7	NA	TRBD1	TRBV6-4	TGTGCCAGCAGTGACTCTGGACAGGGTTGCTACGAGCAGTACTTC	CASSDSGQGCYEQYF
TRBJ1-6	NA	TRBD1	TRBV5-1	TGCGCCAGCAGCTTGGGGACAGGGGCTCAGGTGCGGAATTCACCCCTCCACTTT	CASSLGTGAQVRNSPLHF
TRBJ2-7	few	NA	TRBV18	TGTGCCAGCTCATTACCTGCTAGCCTAAGTGACGAGCAGTACTTC	CASSLPASLSDEQYF
TRBJ1-2	NA	NA	TRBV21-1	TGTGCCAGCAATCAGGGGGACGGAGCTTTAACCAACTATGGCTACACCTTC	CASNQGDGALTNYGYTF
TRBJ2-1	few	TRBD2	TRBV7-2	TGTGCCAGCAGCTTATTGCTCCTAGCGGGAAACAATGAGCAGTTCTTC	CASSLLLLAGNNEQFF
TRBJ1-5	NA	NA	TRBV6-5	TGTGCCAGCAGTTATTATTTGACACCAATCAATCAGCCCCAGCATTTT	CASSYYLTPINQPQHF
TRBJ2-3	NA	NA	TRBV25-1	TGTGCCAGCAGTGAATCATCGGGCACAGATACGCAGTATTTT	CASSESSGTDTQYF
TRBJ1-2	NA	NA	TRBV27	TGTGCCAGCAGTTTATCCGGCTATGGCTACACCTTC	CASSLSGYGYTF
TRBJ2-2	few	TRBD1	TRBV11-2	TGTGCCAGCAGCGGGGGACAGGGGGCTGGCGGGGAGCTGTTTTTT	CASSGGQGAGGELFF
TRBJ1-1	few	NA	TRBV7-2	TGTGCCAGCAGCTTATCTATCGCGGGCACTGAAGCTTTCTTT	CASSLSIAGTEAFF
TRBJ2-7	NA	NA	TRBV4-3	TGCGCCAGCAGCCAAGATCCAACAGGGAGGGACGAGCAGTACTTC	CASSQDPTGRDEQYF
TRBJ2-2	NA	TRBD1	TRBV4-3	TGCGCCAGCAGCCAAGAAGTACCAAGTCTCGGGACAGTGAATAGCCCCGGGGAGCTGTTTTTT	CASSQEVPSLGTVNSPGELFF
TRBJ1-5	NA	NA	TRBV19	TGTGCCAGTACCCCTCGTCGGGACAAAAATAGCAATCAGCCCCAGCATTTT	CASTPRRDKNSNQPQHF
TRBJ2-5	NA	NA	TRBV27	TGTGCCAGCAGTGCCGGCGTCGGGGTTTTAGGACAAGAGACCCAGTACTTC	CASSAGVGVLGQETQYF
TRBJ2-3	NA	TRBD2	TRBV14	TGTGCCAGCAGCCCGGCTGGCGGGGGGTTCACAGATACGCAGTATTTT	CASSPAGGGFTDTQYF